The 25 T cell receptor beta chains given below trace back to one sample, sequenced in a study of T cells after yellow fever vaccination. MiXCR, applied by TCRdb to the 5' RACE reads, yields one record per CDR3 protein. The sample lists 250,000 to 350,000 distinct CDR3 sequences; around 9.3% were seen once. The starting material was CD4+ T cells sorted from PBMCs, obtained 5 days after the yellow fever booster vaccination. The origin of the receptors is a man aged 18 to 35 who received the YFV17D yellow fever vaccine.

The V gene is TRBV12-3 or TRBV12-4, the J gene TRBJ2-7; the D gene could be TRBD1 or TRBD2 (6 bases each). CDR3 length: 12 amino acids. The V gene lost 8 bases and the J gene lost 4 bases, with 12 bases spanning the gap. CDR3 region: CASGGPGYEQYF. The CDR3 region has the DNA TGTGCCAGCGGGGGGCCGGGGTACGAGCAGTACTTC.

This clonotype was seen ten or more times. CDR3 sequence reads: CASSQSSIRAELEAFF. The CDR3 nucleotides read TGTGCCAGCTCACAAAGCAGTATTCGAGCGGAGCTTGAAGCTTTCTTT. This chain links TRBV18 with TRBJ1-1; D gene ambiguous. CDR3 size: 16 residues. Germline V gives CDR1 KGHSH, CDR2 LQKENI. The V end was cut by 4 bases, the J end by 7 bases, with 22 bases between.

J is TRBJ1-1 and V is TRBV20-1; 8 bases match TRBD1. Trimming took 6 bases from V and 4 from J; bases not matched to a gene: 10. The CDR3 totals 14 residues. Germline CDR1 DFQATT, CDR2 SNEGSKA (reference sequence). The CDR3 sequence is CSAWGQAGSTEAFF. CDR3 nucleotide sequence: TGCAGTGCCTGGGGACAGGCCGGGAGCACTGAAGCTTTCTTT.

This clonotype was counted a few times. V is TRBV6-6 and J is TRBJ1-4; possible D gene TRBD1, 6 bases. The ends were cut back, 2 bases at V and 4 bases at J, with 14 bases in the middle. CDR1 is MNHNY, CDR2 SVGAGI, per germline (reference sequence). This CDR3 region has 16 residues. CDR3 nucleotides: TGTGCCAGCAGTTACAACAGGGAGGTCTATAATGAAAAACTGTTTTTT. Translating it yields CASSYNREVYNEKLFF.

This chain joins TRBV7-6 and TRBJ2-5; 8 bases map to TRBD2. This CDR3 spans 13 amino acids. Germline V gene data show CDR1 as SGHVS and CDR2 as FNYEAQ. V lost 8 bases to trimming and J lost 2 bases; unmatched junction nucleotides: 4. In nucleotides, the CDR3 is TGTGCCAGCCGGCGGGGGGAACAAGAGACCCAGTACTTC. Translated, it gives CASRRGEQETQYF. The full variable domain, completed using reference TRBV7-6 and TRBJ2-5, is GAGVSQSPRYKVTKRGQDVALRCDPISGHVSLYWYRQALGQGPEFLTYFNYEAQQDKSGLPNDRFSAERPEGSISTLTIQRTEQRDSAMYRCASRRGEQETQYFGPGTRLLVL.

This clonotype came up a few times. The chain links TRBV5-1 to TRBJ2-1; either TRBD1 or TRBD2 may supply D (6 bases each). Trimming took off 4 bases at V and 0 bases at J, with 14 bases between the two ends. There are 16 residues in the CDR3. Germline CDR1 is SGHRS and CDR2 is YFSETQ. CDR3 nucleotides: TGCGCCAGCAGCCCAAGGGGGGACGCCTCCTACAATGAGCAGTTCTTC. Residues: CASSPRGDASYNEQFF.

This clonotype was seen ten or more times. CDR3 protein: CASSSRTGSYGYTF. The CDR3 DNA is TGTGCCAGCAGTTCTCGGACAGGGAGCTATGGCTACACCTTC. The gene calls are TRBV6-6 and TRBJ1-2; TRBD1 agrees at 8 bases. J gave up 4 bases and V 4 bases, and 5 bases lay outside the gene matches. The CDR3 covers 14 residues. CDR1 and CDR2 from the germline V gene are MNHNY and SVGAGI (reference sequence).

The genes are TRBV6-5 and TRBJ1-3; D is unclear. The CDR3 totals 14 residues. Germline loops: CDR1 MNHEY, CDR2 SVGAGI. V lost 6 bases and J lost 2, with 11 bases in between. This chain's CDR3 is CASSKKIAGNTIYF. Here the CDR3 DNA reads TGTGCCAGCAGCAAAAAAATCGCTGGAAACACCATATATTTT.

This clonotype has a handful of counts. The genes are TRBV7-9 and TRBJ2-2; maybe TRBD1 (5 bases). The CDR3 contains 15 residues. V lost 5 bases and J lost 12, with 22 bases in between. From germline, CDR1 is SEHNR and CDR2 FQNEAQ (reference sequence). CDR3: CASSRDSRQLGKLFF. As DNA, the CDR3 is TGTGCCAGCAGCCGTGACAGCCGACAGTTAGGGAAGCTGTTTTTT.

This clonotype appeared many times. The gene calls are TRBV2 and TRBJ2-7, with 8 positions matching TRBD1. The J segment lost 5 bases and the V segment lost 6 bases, leaving 6 bases of the junction unmatched. This CDR3 has 13 residues. Germline lookup yields CDR1 SNHLY and CDR2 FYNNEI. CDR3: CASRPQQGDEQYF. DNA of the CDR3: TGTGCCAGCAGACCGCAACAGGGGGACGAGCAGTACTTC.

This clonotype was seen only a few times. CDR3 sequence: CSARAGTQSYEQYF. As DNA, the CDR3 is TGCAGTGCTAGAGCCGGGACCCAGTCCTACGAGCAGTACTTC. V is TRBV20-1 and J is TRBJ2-7; possibly TRBD1 or TRBD2 for D (5 bases each). This CDR3 contains 14 residues. Trimming shortened V by 1 base and J by 1 base, and 11 bases separated the two germline ends. Germline-derived CDR1 and CDR2 are DFQATT and SNEGSKA (reference sequence).

This clonotype was recorded many times. The V call is TRBV29-1, the J call TRBJ1-1; maybe TRBD1 (5 bases). Germline V gene data show CDR1 as SQVTM and CDR2 as ANQGSEA. The CDR3 has 11 amino acids. Between the trimmed V and J ends, which lost 4 bases and 5 bases, there was a span of 8 bases. The CDR3 is CSVVRGTEAFF. The DNA for the CDR3 is TGCAGCGTTGTTCGGGGGACTGAAGCTTTCTTT.

This clonotype has a count of ten or more. CDR3 region: CASSQYRGTNYGYTF. The CDR3 DNA reads as TGTGCCAGCAGCCAGTACAGGGGCACTAACTATGGCTACACCTTC. The chain recombines TRBV3-1 with TRBJ1-2; 7 nucleotides line up with TRBD1. Germline lookup yields CDR1 LGHDT and CDR2 YNNKEL (reference sequence). The CDR3 is made up of 15 amino acids. The V gene end was trimmed by 3 bases and the J gene end by 0 bases; junction bases not matched to a gene: 4.

This clonotype turned up a few times. The V call is TRBV9, the J call TRBJ2-3, with TRBD2 matching 7 bases. The CDR3 is made up of 12 amino acids. V lost 3 bases, J lost 5 bases, and 0 bases stayed unmatched. Germline V CDR1 and CDR2: SGDLS, YYNGEE. CDR3 in amino acids: CASSGGGDTQYF. The CDR3 nucleotides read TGTGCCAGCAGCGGGGGGGGAGATACGCAGTATTTT.

CDR3 sequence: CASGDRINQPQHF. The CDR3 DNA reads TGTGCCAGCGGGGACAGGATCAATCAGCCCCAGCATTTT. V and J are TRBV6-2 or TRBV6-3 and TRBJ1-5; 8 nucleotides agree with TRBD1. Germline values: CDR1 MNHEY, CDR2 SVGEGT. CDR3 length: 13 residues. With V trimmed by 8 bases and J by 3 bases, 3 bases remained unmatched.

CDR3: CASSPRLNREKLFF. The CDR3 DNA is TGCGCCAGCAGCCCGCGTCTCAATCGGGAAAAACTGTTTTTT. V and J are TRBV5-1 and TRBJ1-4; D remains unclear. V gave up 4 bases and J gave up 8 bases, with 15 bases separating them. Germline V lookup: CDR1 SGHRS, CDR2 YFSETQ. This CDR3 has 14 amino acids.

This chain uses TRBV3-1 with TRBJ2-7, with 8 bases aligning to TRBD2. Germline V gene sequence: CDR1 LGHDT, CDR2 YNNKEL (reference sequence). V shed 4 bases and J 2 bases; nucleotides not matched to a gene: 7. The CDR3 spans 15 residues. The CDR3 region is CASSPPAGGPYEQYF. Here the CDR3 DNA reads TGTGCCAGCAGCCCCCCGGCGGGGGGCCCCTACGAGCAGTACTTC.

This chain links TRBV11-2 with TRBJ2-7; 10 bases are shared with TRBD2. Germline CDR1 reads SGHAT; CDR2 reads FQNNGV. CDR3 length equals 13 residues. The J segment lost 7 bases and the V segment lost 8 bases, leaving 8 bases of the junction unmatched. The CDR3 bases are TGTGCCAGCGGTTCGGGACTAGCGTTAGAGCAGTACGTC. Translation gives CASGSGLALEQYV.

This clonotype was seen at least ten times. The J gene is TRBJ2-2, the V gene TRBV5-4; 8 positions match TRBD2. Trimming took 2 bases from V and 7 from J; bases not matched to a gene: 4. The germline V gene encodes CDR1 SGHNT and CDR2 YYREEE (reference sequence). This CDR3 has 14 amino acids. CDR3 bases: TGTGCCAGCAGCTTAGCGGGGGAAATCGGGGAGCTGTTTTTT. Protein product: CASSLAGEIGELFF.

This rearrangement joins TRBV18 to TRBJ1-2; D unclear. V lost 1 base, J lost 0 bases, and 9 bases lay in between. The CDR3 consists of 15 residues. Germline V gene sequence: CDR1 KGHSH, CDR2 LQKENI. CDR3 in amino acids: CASSPQENSNYGYTF. The CDR3 DNA reads as TGTGCCAGCTCACCACAGGAGAATTCTAACTATGGCTACACCTTC.

This clonotype was observed many times. The V call is TRBV2, the J call TRBJ2-7; a possible D gene is TRBD2 (6 bases). The V gene's germline CDR1 is SNHLY and CDR2 FYNNEI. The CDR3 covers 13 residues. Trimming took off 8 bases at V and 5 bases at J, with 16 bases between the two ends. CDR3 protein: CASRPAGLHEQYV. For the CDR3, the DNA is TGTGCCAGCCGCCCGGCGGGGTTACACGAGCAGTACGTC.

The sample holds many counts of this clonotype. The chain links TRBV12-3 or TRBV12-4 to TRBJ2-5; D not certain. The length of the CDR3 is 13 residues. The V and J ends lost 6 bases and 5 bases respectively, with 13 bases between them. The CDR3 DNA reads TGTGCCAGCAGCCCACTTAGTGGGGAGACCCAGTACTTC. Protein: CASSPLSGETQYF.

The chain is built from TRBV6-1 and TRBJ1-3; no firm D call. The V end was cut by 8 bases, the J end by 0 bases, with 17 bases between. The CDR3 totals 16 residues. CDR1 is MNHNS, CDR2 SASEGT, per germline. The CDR3 nucleotides read TGTGCCAGCCGCCGGGCCAGCCAAATCTCTGGAAACACCATATATTTT. Translated, it gives CASRRASQISGNTIYF.

This clonotype was observed many times. One end of the junction varies from germline; a read error may be responsible. This chain uses TRBV7-2 with TRBJ2-5; 7 nucleotides agree with TRBD1. Germline CDR1 SGHTA, CDR2 FQGNSA. The CDR3 totals 13 residues. The CDR3 region is CAISRQGRETQYF. CDR3 nucleotides: TGTGCCATCAGCAGACAGGGTCGGGAGACCCAGTACTTC.

This clonotype has just a few counts. V and J are TRBV29-1 and TRBJ1-2; 8 bases match TRBD1. The ends lost 4 bases at V and 5 bases at J; junction bases unmatched: 3. In germline, CDR1 is SQVTM, CDR2 ANQGSEA. This CDR3 region has 12 residues. DNA of the CDR3: TGCAGCGTTGTCGGACAGGGATATGGCTACACCTTC. Amino acid sequence: CSVVGQGYGYTF. The full variable domain, its missing parts supplied by reference TRBV29-1 and TRBJ1-2, is SAVISQKPSRDICQRGTSLTIQCQVDSQVTMMFWYRQQPGQSLTLIATANQGSEATYESGFVIDKFPISRPNLTFSTLTVSNMSPEDSSIYLCSVVGQGYGYTFGSGTRLTVV.